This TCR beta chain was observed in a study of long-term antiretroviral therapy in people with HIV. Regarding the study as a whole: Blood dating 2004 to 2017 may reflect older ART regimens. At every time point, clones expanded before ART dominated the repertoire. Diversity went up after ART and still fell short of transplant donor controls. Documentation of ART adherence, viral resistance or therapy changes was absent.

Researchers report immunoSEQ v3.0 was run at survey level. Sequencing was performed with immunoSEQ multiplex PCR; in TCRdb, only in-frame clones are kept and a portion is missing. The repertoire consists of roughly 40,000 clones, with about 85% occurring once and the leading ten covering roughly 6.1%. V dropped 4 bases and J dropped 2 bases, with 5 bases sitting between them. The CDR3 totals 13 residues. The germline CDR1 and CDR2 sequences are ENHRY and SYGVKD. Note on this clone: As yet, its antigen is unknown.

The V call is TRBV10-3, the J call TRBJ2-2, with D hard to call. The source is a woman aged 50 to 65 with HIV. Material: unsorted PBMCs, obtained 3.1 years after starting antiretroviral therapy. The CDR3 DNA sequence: TGTGCCATCAGTGGGGAAAACACCGGGGAGCTGTTTTTT. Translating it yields CAISGENTGELFF.